These T cell receptor beta chains were read from a single sample in a study of neurological immune-mediated disorders. TCRdb fed the 5' RACE reads into MiXCR, producing one record per CDR3 protein. The sample records around 25,000 distinct CDR3 sequences, under 25% being singletons. Material for sequencing was PBMCs. Receptor source: a woman aged 55-70 years in good health. Both conserved end residues are part of each CDR3. Each record gives: clone size, J gene, D gene, V gene, CDR3 protein, CDR3 DNA. A D gene is named only where the DNA matches it firmly. Expanded clones get a size class; other rows say once, few or many, or leave the size out.

>NA|TRBJ2-7|TRBD2|TRBV27
CASSFGRLAGTYEQYF
TGTGCCAGCAGTTTCGGACGCTTAGCGGGGACCTACGAGCAGTACTTC
>few|TRBJ1-4|NA|TRBV2
CASGTDPNEKLFF
TGTGCCAGCGGGACCGACCCTAATGAAAAACTGTTTTTT
>many|TRBJ2-2|TRBD2|TRBV10-3
CATGLAGHTGELFF
TGTGCCACGGGACTAGCGGGCCACACCGGGGAGCTGTTTTTT
>many|TRBJ2-3|NA|TRBV6-5
CASSPQAGDTQYF
TGTGCCAGCAGCCCTCAGGCGGGAGATACGCAGTATTTT
>NA|TRBJ2-2|NA|TRBV7-8
CASSLSVERADTGELFF
TGTGCCAGCAGCTTAAGCGTGGAGAGGGCGGACACCGGTGAGCTGTTTTTT
>many|TRBJ2-5|NA|TRBV7-8
CASSAGAGLQETQYF
TGTGCCAGCAGCGCGGGGGCAGGACTTCAAGAGACCCAGTACTTC
>few|TRBJ2-5|NA|TRBV15
CATSNLVPGLAGEETQYF
TGTGCCACCAGCAACCTAGTGCCGGGCCTAGCAGGGGAAGAGACCCAGTACTTC
>few|TRBJ2-3|NA|TRBV5-1
CASRQGGVATDTQYF
TGCGCCAGCAGGCAGGGTGGCGTTGCCACAGATACGCAGTATTTT
>many|TRBJ2-1|TRBD1|TRBV7-2
CASSLKGAPVEQFF
TGTGCCAGCAGCTTAAAGGGGGCCCCCGTAGAGCAGTTCTTC
>many|TRBJ2-7|NA|TRBV7-2
CASSLAAGYEQYF
TGTGCCAGCAGCTTAGCGGCAGGCTACGAGCAGTACTTC
>many|TRBJ2-5|NA|TRBV12-3/TRBV12-4
CASSLATGETQYF
TGTGCCAGCAGTTTAGCAACCGGAGAGACCCAGTACTTC
>many|TRBJ1-1|NA|TRBV12-3/TRBV12-4
CASSFRVDTEAFF
TGTGCCAGCAGTTTCAGGGTGGACACTGAAGCTTTCTTT
>many|TRBJ2-1|NA|TRBV6-2/TRBV6-3
CASGQRTEQFF
TGTGCCAGCGGCCAACGGACTGAGCAGTTCTTC
>many|TRBJ2-5|TRBD2|TRBV12-3/TRBV12-4
CASSSYSGAYQETQYF
TGTGCCAGCAGTTCATATAGCGGGGCATACCAAGAGACCCAGTACTTC
>many|TRBJ1-5|NA|TRBV12-3/TRBV12-4
CASRPPGFNQPQHF
TGTGCCAGCAGGCCCCCAGGGTTCAATCAGCCCCAGCATTTT
>many|TRBJ2-5|TRBD2|TRBV28
CASGLAGPKETQYF
TGTGCCAGTGGACTAGCGGGCCCTAAAGAGACCCAGTACTTC
>many|TRBJ2-1|NA|TRBV7-2
CASIRETYNEQFF
TGTGCCAGCATTCGGGAGACCTACAATGAGCAGTTCTTC
>many|TRBJ2-3|NA|TRBV12-3/TRBV12-4
CASSTPRATQYF
TGTGCCAGCAGTACCCCGAGGGCTACGCAGTATTTT